Shown below are 30 T cell receptor beta chains from a single sample sequenced in a study of regulatory T cells in long-lasting Graves disease. Through Arm-PCR of CDR3 regions and iRepertoire HTBI primers, TCR beta libraries were built. TCRdb re-derived calls from the multiplex PCR reads in MiXCR, one entry per CDR3 protein. The sample lists 350,000 to 450,000 distinct CDR3 sequences; roughly 12% were seen once. Time point here: newly diagnosed GD, antithyroid drugs for less than 3 months. RNA extracted from PBMCs served as the sequencing template. The sample also formed part of further work on T cells in Graves' hyperthyroidism and ophthalmopathy.

The sequencing here drew on peripheral blood mononuclear cells (PBMCs), taken at new diagnosis, from a patient treated with antithyroid drugs. The receptors come from a woman between 18 and 29 years old with Graves disease.

This clonotype has ten or more counts. The rearrangement uses TRBV5-1 and TRBJ2-7; tentatively, D is TRBD2 (6 bases). V lost 4 bases to trimming and J lost 6 bases, with 20 bases between them. CDR1 SGHRS and CDR2 YFSETQ come from the germline V gene. This CDR3 has 15 residues. The CDR3 nucleotides are TGCGCCAGCAGCCTCCAAGGAGGGGAAGTGGGCGAGCAGTACTTC. This encodes CASSLQGGEVGEQYF.

This clonotype was counted a few times. This chain uses TRBV13 with TRBJ2-2, with 10 bases that match TRBD2. This CDR3 has 17 amino acids. J lost 5 bases, V lost 7 bases, and 13 bases had no gene match. Per the germline V gene, CDR1 is PRHDT and CDR2 is FYEKMQ (reference sequence). In DNA form, the CDR3 reads TGTGCCAGCACTCGTCTGCTAGCGGGAGATTCAACCGGGGAGCTGTTTTTT. Translated: CASTRLLAGDSTGELFF.

This clonotype was seen ten or more times. Germline is not matched at one junction end, which may reflect a read error. The chain carries TRBV28 and TRBJ2-1; D may correspond to TRBD1 or TRBD2 (5 bases each). This CDR3 comprises 15 residues. Looked up from germline, CDR1 is MDHEN and CDR2 is SYDVKM. CDR3 sequence: CASSLWGSSYNEQFF. CDR3 sequence (DNA): TGTGCCAGCAGCTTATGGGGGAGCTCCTACAATGAGCAGTTCTTC.

V is TRBV10-3 and J is TRBJ2-7; D gene unclear. Germline V gene lookup returns CDR1 ENHRY and CDR2 SYGVKD. Trimming removed 5 bases from V and 2 bases from J, with 7 bases in between. The length of the CDR3 is 12 residues. Written as DNA, the CDR3 is TGTGCCATCAGTAGAGAACCCTACGAGCAGTACTTC. Protein product: CAISREPYEQYF.

This clonotype has ten or more counts. The chain combines TRBV20-1 with TRBJ1-1, with TRBD1 as a possible D gene (6 bases). The CDR3 has 12 residues. The V end lost 1 base, the J end lost 4 bases, and 7 bases lay between the germline ends. Germline lookup yields CDR1 DFQATT and CDR2 SNEGSKA (reference sequence). The DNA for the CDR3 is TGCAGTGCTAGAGTACAGGGCACTGAAGCTTTCTTT. Residues: CSARVQGTEAFF.

This clonotype has ten or more counts. J is TRBJ2-5 and V is TRBV29-1, with unresolved D. Germline CDR1 and CDR2: SQVTM and ANQGSEA. The germline V and J ends were trimmed by 7 bases and 5 bases, with 14 bases remaining between them. This CDR3 has 12 residues. The CDR3: CSAGRPRETQYF. Here the CDR3 DNA reads TGCAGCGCCGGTCGCCCTCGGGAGACCCAGTACTTC.

Of note for this clonotype: A read error may explain this, as a much larger clone is one base away. V gene TRBV6-1 combines with J gene TRBJ1-1; D not certain. Germline V gives CDR1 MNHNS, CDR2 SASEGT. The CDR3 loop spans 16 amino acids. The CDR3 loop is CASSRRRVRRNTEASF. The CDR3 DNA is TGTGCCAGCAGTCGGAGGAGAGTACGAAGAAACACTGAAGCTTCCTTT.

There are many counts of this clonotype. The J gene is TRBJ2-3, the V gene TRBV28; D is perhaps TRBD2 (6 bases). V was cut by 6 bases and J by 4 bases, with 11 bases left in between. The CDR3 runs to 13 residues. CDR1 is MDHEN, CDR2 SYDVKM, per germline. The CDR3 loop reads CASRQRRADTQYF. CDR3 bases: TGTGCCAGCAGGCAGAGGAGGGCAGATACGCAGTATTTT.

This clonotype was seen ten or more times. The rearrangement links TRBV20-1 to TRBJ2-3; D might be TRBD1 or TRBD2, each matching 6 bases. CDR1 is DFQATT, CDR2 SNEGSKA, per germline (reference sequence). The CDR3 length is 15 residues. V was clipped by 5 bases and J by 1 base, with 16 bases between them. DNA of the CDR3: TGCAGTGCTTCACCTACGGGGGCCCGCACAGATACGCAGTATTTT. Its translation: CSASPTGARTDTQYF.

This clonotype showed up just a few times. The chain uses TRBV7-8 and TRBJ1-3; D is unclear. The CDR3 sequence is 16 residues long. Trimming cost V 2 bases and J 0 bases, with 11 bases left between them. The germline gives CDR1 SGHVS, CDR2 FQNEAQ. The CDR3 sequence is CASSLFTSYSGNTIYF. CDR3 DNA sequence: TGTGCCAGCAGCTTATTCACCAGCTACTCTGGAAACACCATATATTTT.

V gene TRBV7-2 combines with J gene TRBJ1-1; D unclear. This CDR3 is 13 amino acids long. The V end lost 5 bases, the J end lost 4 bases, and 11 bases lay between the germline ends. The germline gives CDR1 SGHTA, CDR2 FQGNSA. The CDR3 region is CASSPSWGTEAFF. The CDR3 nucleotides read TGTGCCAGCAGCCCGTCCTGGGGCACTGAAGCTTTCTTT.

This clonotype has at least ten counts. V gene TRBV29-1 combines with J gene TRBJ2-7; 12 bases are shared with TRBD1. The CDR3 consists of 13 residues. V trimming: 6 bases; J trimming: 7 bases; junction bases outside the gene matches: 7. CDR1 is SQVTM and CDR2 is ANQGSEA in the germline V gene. CDR3 sequence: CSVGGDRGLEQYF. For the CDR3, the DNA is TGCAGCGTGGGGGGGGACAGGGGGCTTGAGCAGTACTTC.

The chain employs TRBV29-1 and TRBJ2-1; no definite D call. Germline assignment: CDR1 SQVTM and CDR2 ANQGSEA. The CDR3 consists of 11 residues. V lost 8 bases and J lost 5, with 10 bases in between. CDR3 region: CSPIADNEQFF. The CDR3 DNA sequence: TGCAGCCCAATTGCGGACAATGAGCAGTTCTTC.

This chain connects TRBV7-9 to TRBJ2-7, with D perhaps given as TRBD1 or TRBD2 (6 bases each). Germline CDR1 SEHNR, CDR2 FQNEAQ (reference sequence). The CDR3 loop spans 14 amino acids. Trimming cost V 5 bases and J 5 bases, with 16 bases left between them. CDR3 protein: CASSDLGGHHEQYF. As DNA, the CDR3 is TGTGCCAGCAGCGACCTTGGGGGGCACCACGAGCAGTACTTC.

This clonotype was picked up a small number of times. This is likely an artifact of a read error, given a far larger clone one base away. The chain couples TRBV2 to TRBJ2-4; D assignment may be TRBD1 or TRBD2 (5 bases each). The CDR3 is made up of 16 amino acids. The germline V gene has CDR1 SNHLY and CDR2 FYNNEI. CDR3 protein: CASSLTSGSLSDERFF. The DNA of the CDR3 is TGTGCCAGCAGTTTGACGTCAGGGTCTCTCTCCGATGAGCGGTTCTTC.

J is TRBJ1-1 and V is TRBV6-2 or TRBV6-3; possibly TRBD1 for D (6 bases). This CDR3 comprises 16 residues. V was clipped by 6 bases and J by 1 base, with 18 bases between them. The germline CDR1 and CDR2 sequences are MNHEY and SVGEGT. In DNA form, the CDR3 reads TGTGCCAGCAGCCCTACGAGGACAGTGAGGAACACTGAAGCTTTCTTT. It is translated as CASSPTRTVRNTEAFF.

This clonotype was picked up many times. The genes are TRBV11-1 and TRBJ1-2, with a tentative D call TRBD1 (6 bases). CDR3 length: 14 residues. The germline gives CDR1 SGHAT, CDR2 FQDESV (reference sequence). V dropped 7 bases and J dropped 6 bases, with 18 bases sitting between them. CDR3 DNA sequence: TGTGCCAGCACCACTTTAGACCACAGGGATGGCTACACCTTC. Its translation: CASTTLDHRDGYTF.

This clonotype was found many times. The rearrangement links TRBV4-1 to TRBJ2-7, with 8 positions matching TRBD1. The CDR3 totals 15 residues. Trimming at V came to 0 bases and at J to 5 bases, leaving 6 bases not matched to a gene. CDR1 and CDR2 from the germline V gene are MGHRA and YSYEKL. This CDR3 is CASSQDDRGWDEQYV. CDR3 DNA sequence: TGCGCCAGCAGCCAAGATGACAGGGGCTGGGACGAGCAGTACGTC.

This clonotype was recorded at least ten times. The chain recombines TRBV12-5 with TRBJ2-3, with 7 nucleotides matching TRBD2. V was pared by 3 bases and J by 1 base, with 7 bases of the junction left unmatched. The CDR3 covers 16 residues. Per the germline V gene, CDR1 is LGHNT and CDR2 is FRNRAP. CDR3 protein: CASGLAKTSGTDTQYF. The CDR3 bases are TGTGCTAGTGGTTTAGCAAAAACTAGCGGCACAGATACGCAGTATTTT.

This clonotype was seen ten or more times. The V call is TRBV20-1, the J call TRBJ2-1; maybe TRBD1 (5 bases). The V gene lost 3 bases and the J gene lost 3 bases, with 12 bases spanning the gap. The CDR3 extends over 14 amino acids. Germline values: CDR1 DFQATT, CDR2 SNEGSKA (reference sequence). CDR3 sequence: CSASRAQGYNEQFF. The CDR3 DNA reads TGCAGTGCTAGTAGGGCTCAGGGCTACAATGAGCAGTTCTTC.

The chain joins TRBV2 to TRBJ2-5; 8 nucleotides align to TRBD2. Germline loops: CDR1 SNHLY, CDR2 FYNNEI. The CDR3 consists of 16 residues. The V gene end was trimmed by 3 bases and the J gene end by 2 bases; junction bases not matched to a gene: 8. The CDR3 protein is CASSEGSGVRQETQYF. In DNA form, the CDR3 reads TGTGCCAGCAGTGAGGGTAGCGGGGTCCGGCAAGAGACCCAGTACTTC.

This clonotype was seen many times. The chain is built from TRBV7-2 and TRBJ1-2, with D perhaps TRBD1 (6 bases). CDR3 size: 15 residues. V lost 3 bases and J 1 base, leaving 12 bases between the germline ends. The germline gives CDR1 SGHTA, CDR2 FQGNSA. CDR3 nucleotide sequence: TGTGCCAGCAGCTTGGGGGGGGCGGATAACTATGGCTACACCTTC. Translating it yields CASSLGGADNYGYTF.

This clonotype was seen at least ten times. The V call is TRBV20-1, the J call TRBJ2-3; unclear D gene. CDR1 is DFQATT, CDR2 SNEGSKA, per germline (reference sequence). V was pared by 6 bases and J by 0 bases, with 13 bases between. The CDR3 runs to 14 residues. CDR3 sequence (DNA): TGCAGTGCCCTACCGACACCCAGCACAGATACGCAGTATTTT. Protein: CSALPTPSTDTQYF.

This clonotype came up many times. CDR3: CASSPPYLKVLAFF. The CDR3 DNA is TGTGCCAGCTCACCGCCCTACCTGAAGGTGTTAGCTTTCTTT. This chain connects TRBV18 to TRBJ1-1, with D hard to call. This CDR3 spans 14 amino acids. V gave up 3 bases and J gave up 10 bases, with 18 bases separating them. CDR1 is KGHSH, CDR2 LQKENI, per germline.

The CDR3, as DNA: TGTGCCAGCAGCCGCGCGACCGGGACTGAAGCTTTCTTT. This encodes CASSRATGTEAFF. The chain carries TRBV7-9 and TRBJ1-1; no clear D gene. Germline lookup yields CDR1 SEHNR and CDR2 FQNEAQ (reference sequence). This CDR3 has 13 residues. V was trimmed by 5 bases and J by 5 bases, leaving 12 bases between them.

The table lists this clonotype with a few counts. The rearrangement links TRBV4-2 to TRBJ1-1; D gene unclear. With 0 bases removed from V and 5 bases from J, the gap between germline ends came to 16 bases. The length of the CDR3 is 16 residues. Germline CDR1 and CDR2: LGHNA and YNFKEQ. In DNA, the CDR3 is TGTGCCAGCAGCCAAGATCCTGGTTCGGGATGGACTGAAGCTTTCTTT. Amino acids: CASSQDPGSGWTEAFF.

This clonotype was seen only a few times. V is TRBV6-9 and J is TRBJ1-2; the D gene is possibly TRBD1 (6 bases). Germline V gives CDR1 MNHGY, CDR2 SVAAGI. V was cut by 3 bases and J by 4 bases, with 18 bases left in between. There are 16 residues in the CDR3. CDR3 coding DNA: TGTGCCAGCAGTTACTCCGCTGACAGGAGCCGCTATGGCTACACCTTC. It codes for CASSYSADRSRYGYTF.

This clonotype was counted many times. DNA for the CDR3: TGTGCCAGCAGCTTAGACCGAGACGAAGAGACCCAGTACTTC. As protein: CASSLDRDEETQYF. The chain is built from TRBV7-8 and TRBJ2-5; D is uncertain. CDR1 is SGHVS and CDR2 is FQNEAQ in the germline V gene. Trimming pared 1 base from V and 3 bases from J, leaving 9 bases between. The CDR3 covers 14 residues.

This clonotype was seen at least ten times. This chain links TRBV6-2 or TRBV6-3 with TRBJ2-7; 8 bases match TRBD1. The germline gives CDR1 MNHEY, CDR2 SVGEGT. Unmatched junction bases numbered 3, after V lost 4 bases and J lost 4 bases. This CDR3 has 13 amino acids. The CDR3 region is CASSWTGLYEQYV. CDR3 DNA: TGTGCCAGCAGTTGGACAGGGCTTTACGAGCAGTACGTC.

This clonotype occurred many times. The chain is built from TRBV20-1 and TRBJ1-4; D remains ambiguous. Germline CDR1 DFQATT, CDR2 SNEGSKA (reference sequence). Trimming cost V 5 bases and J 5 bases, with 12 bases left between them. This CDR3 is built from 13 residues. The DNA for the CDR3 is TGCAGTGCTCTCGGAAGGTTAAATGAAAAACTGTTTTTT. Its translation: CSALGRLNEKLFF.